This T cell receptor beta chain is from a study of blood T cell repertoires in COVID-19. Study information: Acute and convalescent COVID-19 specimens originated in the United States, Italy and Spain.

Profiling relied on immunoSEQ multiplex PCR, and the TCRdb table lists in-frame clones only, not all of them. The sample lists over 90,000 clones; about 89% were seen once. This receptor was identified in a human donor in a cohort sampled during active COVID-19. The sequencing input was peripheral blood.

CDR3 DNA: TGTGCCAGCAGTTACTCCCCTTTGGGCTCCACCGGGGAGCTGTTTTTT. It yields the protein CASSYSPLGSTGELFF. This chain connects TRBV6-5 to TRBJ2-2; D not certain. This CDR3 region has 16 residues. Trimming stripped 0 bases from V and 4 bases from J, with 12 bases between. Per the germline V gene, CDR1 is MNHEY and CDR2 is SVGAGI.